This T cell receptor beta chain is from a study of type 1 regulatory T cells. The CDR3 extends over 15 amino acids. Deletions cut 5 bases from V and 5 bases from J, with 19 bases between. Germline V CDR1 and CDR2: LNHDA, SQIVND (reference sequence). MiXCR, run by TCRdb on the reads, gives a single entry per CDR3 protein. The table shows approximately 90,000 distinct CDR3 sequences, with 31% occurring only once. Sequencing was carried out using CD4+ T cells, either the whole sample or a sorted fraction (not recorded which). The sequence was obtained from a human donor in good health. The chain carries TRBV19 and TRBJ2-7, with D perhaps assigned TRBD1 or TRBD2 (5 bases each). Here the CDR3 reads CASSPRQLAGNEQYF. The CDR3 nucleotides are TGTGCCAGTAGTCCAAGACAGCTAGCCGGCAACGAGCAGTACTTC.